This T cell receptor beta chain was sequenced for a study of blood T cell repertoires in COVID-19. Study in general: From the United States, Italy and Spain came samples of acute and convalescent COVID-19.

Only in-frame clones appear in the TCRdb table, and some are missing; sequencing was by immunoSEQ multiplex PCR. The repertoire includes about 82,000 clones, about 89% of them detected once, and roughly 1% sits in the top ten. Looked up from germline, CDR1 is SQVTM and CDR2 is ANQGSEA. CDR3 length: 14 residues. V dropped 8 bases and J dropped 5; count of bases not matched to a gene: 7. This chain links TRBV29-1 with TRBJ2-1; 12 positions match TRBD1. The sample comprised PBMCs or T cells enriched from blood (not recorded which). The receptor was isolated from a woman in her 50s with acute COVID-19. The CDR3 DNA reads TGCAGCTCCCGGGACAGGGGGCTTGACAATGAGCAGTTCTTC. The encoded protein is CSSRDRGLDNEQFF.